The clone carrying this TCR beta chain was picked up many times. Its specificity is not known. This sample was included in a study of neurological immune-mediated disorders. Study-level results: The absence of shared CDR3 amino acid sequences among expanded clones across subjects suggests private repertoires in all groups. Among 34 multiple sclerosis patients, 18 had repertoires that phylogenetic grouping placed in one related-CDR3 cluster, a possible signature.

cDNA synthesis was performed by 5'RACE with 10-nucleotide random UMIs. TCRdb used MiXCR to reprocess the 5' RACE reads, holding one entry per CDR3 protein. The sample contains about 120,000 distinct CDR3 sequences, more than 2.5% of which appear only once. CDR1 is MNHNY and CDR2 is SVGAGI in the germline V gene (reference sequence). Trimming stripped 4 bases from V and 4 bases from J, with 7 bases between. The length of the CDR3 is 12 residues. Unsorted libraries were derived from 2 million PBMCs stored at -80 C. The source is a woman aged 25 to 45 with multiple sclerosis. Sample: PBMCs. This chain uses TRBV6-6 with TRBJ1-2; D is undetermined. This chain's CDR3 is CASSLTPYGYTF. As DNA, the CDR3 is TGTGCCAGCAGTTTGACCCCCTATGGCTACACCTTC.